Each of the 5 T cell receptor beta chains below was sequenced from the same sample in a study of response to subunit inactivated influenza vaccine. TCRdb reprocessed the RT-PCR reads with MiXCR, giving one entry per CDR3 protein. Here the sample spans 400,000 to 650,000 distinct CDR3 sequences, approximately 6.9% being singletons. The input for sequencing was PBMCs from blood, taken roughly 24 months after vaccination. The receptors were gathered from a man in his fifties or sixties who received an inactivated influenza vaccine.

This clonotype turned up a few times. The rearrangement joins TRBV24-1 to TRBJ1-5; 8 nucleotides align to TRBD1. The CDR3 spans 16 residues. Trimming cost V 7 bases and J 5 bases; bases outside gene matches: 12. The germline V gene has CDR1 KGHDR and CDR2 SFDVKD. This CDR3 is CATSPAGQGNDQPQHF. The CDR3 DNA reads TGTGCCACCAGCCCAGCCGGACAGGGTAACGATCAGCCCCAGCATTTT.

V is TRBV29-1 and J is TRBJ2-5; TRBD1 aligns across 9 bases. CDR3 length: 14 amino acids. V shed 2 bases, J shed 5 bases, and the junction held 6 bases outside the gene matches. Germline V CDR1 and CDR2: SQVTM, ANQGSEA. The CDR3 spells CSVERDRELETQYF. CDR3 sequence (DNA): TGCAGCGTTGAAAGGGACAGGGAACTGGAGACCCAGTACTTC.

This clonotype was recorded many times. This chain connects TRBV10-3 to TRBJ1-1; no firm D call. The CDR3 loop spans 14 amino acids. The germline CDR1 and CDR2 sequences are ENHRY and SYGVKD. The V end was cut by 6 bases, the J end by 4 bases, with 15 bases between. The CDR3 spells CAIRGRELSTEAFF. The CDR3 coding sequence is TGTGCCATCAGGGGCCGGGAGCTGAGCACTGAAGCTTTCTTT.

This clonotype has at least ten counts. The genes are TRBV7-2 and TRBJ1-3; TRBD1 matches at 8 bases. This CDR3 is built from 16 residues. CDR1 SGHTA and CDR2 FQGNSA come from the germline V gene. The trim removed 6 bases at V and 0 bases at J, leaving 7 bases unmatched. The CDR3 nucleotides read TGTGCCAGCAGTCGAGACAGGGGCTTCTCTGGAAACACCATATATTTT. Its translation: CASSRDRGFSGNTIYF.

In its sample, this clonotype was seen a few times. The chain couples TRBV20-1 to TRBJ2-1; 16 bases line up with TRBD2. This CDR3 spans 20 amino acids. CDR1 is DFQATT, CDR2 SNEGSKA, per germline (reference sequence). V lost 2 bases, J lost 0 bases, and 10 bases stayed unmatched. The CDR3 reads CSARPLRGLAGGSSYNEQFF. The CDR3 region has the DNA TGCAGTGCTAGACCCTTAAGGGGACTAGCGGGAGGGTCCTCCTACAATGAGCAGTTCTTC.